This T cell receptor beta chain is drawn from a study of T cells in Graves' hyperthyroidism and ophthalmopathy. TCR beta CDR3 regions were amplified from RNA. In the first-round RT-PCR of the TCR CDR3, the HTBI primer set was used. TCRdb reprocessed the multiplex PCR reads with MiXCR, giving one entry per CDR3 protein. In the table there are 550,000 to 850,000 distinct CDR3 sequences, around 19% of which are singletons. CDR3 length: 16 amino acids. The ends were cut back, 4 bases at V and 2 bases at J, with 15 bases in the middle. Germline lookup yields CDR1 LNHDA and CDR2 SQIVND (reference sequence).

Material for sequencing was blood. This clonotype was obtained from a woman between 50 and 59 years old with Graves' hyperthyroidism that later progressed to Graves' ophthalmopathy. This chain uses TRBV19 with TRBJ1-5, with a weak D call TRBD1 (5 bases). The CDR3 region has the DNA TGTGCCAGTAGTAGCCCACCCCTGGGGGGCAATCAGCCCCAGCATTTT. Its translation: CASSSPPLGGNQPQHF.